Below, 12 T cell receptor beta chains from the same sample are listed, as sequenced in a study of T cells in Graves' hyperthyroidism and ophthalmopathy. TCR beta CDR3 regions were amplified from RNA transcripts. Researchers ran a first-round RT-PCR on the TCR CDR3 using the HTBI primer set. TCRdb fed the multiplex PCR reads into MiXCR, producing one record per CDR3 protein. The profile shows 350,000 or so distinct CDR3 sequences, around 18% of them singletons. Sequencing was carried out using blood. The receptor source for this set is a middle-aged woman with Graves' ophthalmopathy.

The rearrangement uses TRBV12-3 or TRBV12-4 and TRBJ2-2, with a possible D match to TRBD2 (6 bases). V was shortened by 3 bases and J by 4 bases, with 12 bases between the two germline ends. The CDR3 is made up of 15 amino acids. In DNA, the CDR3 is TGTGCCAGCAGTTTTGCGGGGCGCGGCACCGGGGAGCTGTTTTTT. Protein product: CASSFAGRGTGELFF.

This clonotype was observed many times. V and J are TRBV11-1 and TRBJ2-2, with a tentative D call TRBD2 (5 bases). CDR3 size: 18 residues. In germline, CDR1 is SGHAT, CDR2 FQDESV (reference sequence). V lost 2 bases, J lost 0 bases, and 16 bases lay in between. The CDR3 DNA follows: TGTGCCAGCAGCTTAATACTCCGAGCGGAATCGAACACCGGGGAGCTGTTTTTT. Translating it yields CASSLILRAESNTGELFF.

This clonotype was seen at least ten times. The CDR3 nucleotides read TGTGCCAGCAGTTTGGGCGCGGAAACCTACGAGCAGTACTTC. It yields the protein CASSLGAETYEQYF. This sequence joins TRBV27 and TRBJ2-7; D ambiguous. Germline assignment: CDR1 MNHEY and CDR2 SMNVEV (reference sequence). The V end was cut by 3 bases, the J end by 2 bases, with 11 bases between. The CDR3 contains 14 residues.

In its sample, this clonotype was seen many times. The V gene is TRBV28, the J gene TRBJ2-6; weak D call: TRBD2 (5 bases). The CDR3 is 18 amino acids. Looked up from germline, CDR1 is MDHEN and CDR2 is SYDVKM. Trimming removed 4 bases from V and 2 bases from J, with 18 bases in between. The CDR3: CASSSVGWLGAGANVLTF. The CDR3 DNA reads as TGTGCCAGCAGTTCTGTAGGGTGGTTGGGAGCTGGGGCCAACGTCCTGACTTTC.

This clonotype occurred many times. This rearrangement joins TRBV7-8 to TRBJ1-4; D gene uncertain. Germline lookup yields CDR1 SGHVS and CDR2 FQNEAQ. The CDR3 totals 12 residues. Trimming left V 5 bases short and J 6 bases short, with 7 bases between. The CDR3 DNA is TGTGCCAGCAGCGTGGTTGATGAAAAACTGTTTTTT. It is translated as CASSVVDEKLFF.

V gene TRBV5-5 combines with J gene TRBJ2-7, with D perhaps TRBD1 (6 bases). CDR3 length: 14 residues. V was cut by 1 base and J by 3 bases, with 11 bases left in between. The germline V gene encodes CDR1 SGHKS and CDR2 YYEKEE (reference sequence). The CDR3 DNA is TGTGCCAGCAGCTTGTCGGGCAGGGGCTACGAGCAGTACTTC. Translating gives CASSLSGRGYEQYF.

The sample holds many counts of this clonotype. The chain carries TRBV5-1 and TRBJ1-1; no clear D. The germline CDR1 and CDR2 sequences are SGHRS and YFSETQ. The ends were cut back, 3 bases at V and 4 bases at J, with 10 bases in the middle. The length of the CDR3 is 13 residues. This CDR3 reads CASSWRFGTEAFF. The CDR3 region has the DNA TGCGCCAGCAGCTGGAGGTTTGGCACTGAAGCTTTCTTT.

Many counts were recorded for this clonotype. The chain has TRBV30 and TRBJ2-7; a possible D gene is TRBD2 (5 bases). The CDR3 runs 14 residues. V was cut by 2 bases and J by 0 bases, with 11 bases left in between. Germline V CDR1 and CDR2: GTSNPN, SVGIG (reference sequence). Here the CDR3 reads CAWSRVASSYEQYF. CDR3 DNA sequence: TGTGCCTGGAGTAGAGTAGCGAGCTCCTACGAGCAGTACTTC.

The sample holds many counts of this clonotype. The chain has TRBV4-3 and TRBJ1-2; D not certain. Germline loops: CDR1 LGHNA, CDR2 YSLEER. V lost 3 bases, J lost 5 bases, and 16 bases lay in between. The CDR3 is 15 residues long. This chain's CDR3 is CASSHLDGAEYGYTF. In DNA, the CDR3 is TGCGCCAGCAGCCACCTGGACGGAGCCGAATATGGCTACACCTTC.

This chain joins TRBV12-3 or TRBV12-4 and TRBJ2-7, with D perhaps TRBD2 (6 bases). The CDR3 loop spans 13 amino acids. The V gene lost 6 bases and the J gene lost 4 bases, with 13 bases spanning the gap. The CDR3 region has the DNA TGTGCCAGCAGGGTTATGGGGACTTACGAGCAGTACTTC. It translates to CASRVMGTYEQYF.

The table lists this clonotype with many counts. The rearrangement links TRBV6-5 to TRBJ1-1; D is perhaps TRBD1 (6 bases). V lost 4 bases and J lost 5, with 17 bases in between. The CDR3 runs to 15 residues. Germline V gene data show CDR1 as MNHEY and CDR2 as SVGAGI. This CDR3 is CASSLGAGAGTEAFF. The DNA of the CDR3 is TGTGCCAGCAGTTTGGGTGCGGGGGCCGGGACTGAAGCTTTCTTT.

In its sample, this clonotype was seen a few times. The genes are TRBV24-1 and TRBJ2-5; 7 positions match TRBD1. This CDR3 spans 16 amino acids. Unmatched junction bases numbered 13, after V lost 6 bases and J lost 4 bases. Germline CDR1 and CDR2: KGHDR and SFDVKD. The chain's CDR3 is CATSPGSDRVSETQYF. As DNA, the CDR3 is TGTGCCACCAGTCCCGGATCCGACAGGGTATCAGAGACCCAGTACTTC.